Below, one TCR beta chain is given with its context. The record originates from a study of OX40 agonist ivuxolimab in advanced cancers. Data came from immunoSEQ multiplex PCR; TCRdb stores just in-frame clones and leaves some out. There are about 34,000 clones in the sample; 65% to 90% occur only once, and roughly 19% lies in the top ten. This CDR3 has 15 amino acids. Germline V gene lookup returns CDR1 SGHNT and CDR2 YYREEE (reference sequence). V lost 5 bases, J lost 6 bases, and 21 bases lay in between. The rearrangement joins TRBV5-4 to TRBJ2-7; D ambiguous. This material consisted of CD4+ or CD8+ T cells sorted from blood, taken in a trial of the OX40 agonist ivuxolimab. The sequence came from an adult with an advanced solid tumor such as melanoma, head and neck, liver or kidney cancer. CDR3: CASSLGHRSPVEQYF. CDR3 sequence (DNA): TGTGCCAGCAGTCTGGGCCATAGATCACCTGTCGAGCAGTACTTC.